The rows below give T cell receptor beta chains drawn from one sample of a study of shared T cell receptors in the human thymus. The protocol was immunoSEQ multiplex PCR, while the TCRdb copy is restricted to in-frame clones and leaves out a portion. Of some 760,000 clones in the sample, 80% to 90% were seen once. These data also formed part of another study, on human thymus T cells.

The sequenced sample consisted of thymocytes. All receptors come from a girl under three years old with a congenital heart defect. CDR3s include the opening cysteine and the closing phenylalanine or tryptophan. The listing skips clone size in some rows; elsewhere it reads once, few, many or a size class.

abundance: -; v_gene: TRBV27; j_gene: TRBJ2-3; CDR3aa: CASSYSGGENTDTQYF
abundance: once; v_gene: TRBV12-5; j_gene: TRBJ2-1; CDR3aa: CASPNPDNEQFF
abundance: once; v_gene: TRBV6-6; j_gene: TRBJ1-2; CDR3aa: CASSTTGTGPHYGYTF
abundance: -; v_gene: TRBV5-1; j_gene: TRBJ1-2; CDR3aa: CASSLVASYGYTF
abundance: -; v_gene: TRBV6-1; j_gene: TRBJ1-5; CDR3aa: CASSEARFPYSLHRAVDQPQHF
abundance: -; v_gene: TRBV28; j_gene: TRBJ1-3; CDR3aa: CASSLGAQGQSRGNTIYF
abundance: -; v_gene: TRBV4-3; j_gene: TRBJ2-3; CDR3aa: CASSRDTIITSPGPSAQYF
abundance: -; v_gene: TRBV6-5; j_gene: TRBJ1-5; CDR3aa: CASRGRNQPQHF
abundance: -; v_gene: TRBV7-3; j_gene: TRBJ2-5; CDR3aa: CASSLGGVGDETQYF
abundance: -; v_gene: TRBV14; j_gene: TRBJ2-7; CDR3aa: CASSQDGTTPYEQYF
abundance: -; v_gene: TRBV7-9; j_gene: TRBJ2-7; CDR3aa: CASSLVRLGASGGYEQYF
abundance: -; v_gene: TRBV4-3; j_gene: TRBJ2-1; CDR3aa: CASSHTREPLRDEQFF
abundance: -; v_gene: TRBV13; j_gene: TRBJ1-2; CDR3aa: CASSFRNQGRRSYTF
abundance: -; v_gene: TRBV14; j_gene: TRBJ1-1; CDR3aa: CASSLSTGLNTEAFF
abundance: -; v_gene: TRBV14; j_gene: TRBJ1-2; CDR3aa: CASSPSGQGPLGGFRFNGYTF
abundance: -; v_gene: TRBV7-2; j_gene: TRBJ2-7; CDR3aa: CASSLESTSGGTYEQYF
abundance: -; v_gene: TRBV13; j_gene: TRBJ1-2; CDR3aa: CASSLEQVGLVNYGYTF
abundance: once; v_gene: TRBV5-6; j_gene: TRBJ2-2; CDR3aa: CASSLQFPGELFF
abundance: -; v_gene: TRBV4-1; j_gene: TRBJ1-4; CDR3aa: CASSQDMGQLVATNEKLFF
abundance: -; v_gene: TRBV12-5; j_gene: TRBJ2-7; CDR3aa: CASGPLLQGRYYEQYF
abundance: -; v_gene: TRBV4-1; j_gene: TRBJ1-2; CDR3aa: CASSQVYQGTRMEDTF
abundance: -; v_gene: TRBV18; j_gene: TRBJ2-1; CDR3aa: CASSPSAGAYNEQFF
abundance: -; v_gene: TRBV5-1; j_gene: TRBJ2-1; CDR3aa: CASSLATSGGSEQFF
abundance: -; v_gene: TRBV14; j_gene: TRBJ2-2; CDR3aa: CASSRTMANTGELFF
abundance: -; v_gene: TRBV18; j_gene: TRBJ1-6; CDR3aa: CASSPPPGNDSPLHF
abundance: -; v_gene: TRBV6-5; j_gene: TRBJ1-2; CDR3aa: CASSRGGDYGYTF
abundance: -; v_gene: TRBV4-2; j_gene: -; CDR3aa: CASSQDRSVAEQYF
abundance: -; v_gene: TRBV5-1; j_gene: TRBJ2-1; CDR3aa: CASSLRLAEAANEQFF
abundance: -; v_gene: TRBV5-4; j_gene: TRBJ2-7; CDR3aa: CASSSRAGLEDYEQYF
abundance: -; v_gene: TRBV6-1; j_gene: TRBJ2-5; CDR3aa: CASSPLALQETQYF
abundance: -; v_gene: TRBV4-1; j_gene: TRBJ2-7; CDR3aa: CASSQEPSGIYEQYF
abundance: -; v_gene: TRBV9; j_gene: TRBJ1-3; CDR3aa: CASSPRGYSGNTIYF
abundance: once; v_gene: TRBV5-1; j_gene: TRBJ2-2; CDR3aa: CASSSRDRVSGELFF
abundance: few; v_gene: TRBV18; j_gene: TRBJ1-2; CDR3aa: CASSRPCPGNYGYTF
abundance: -; v_gene: TRBV15; j_gene: TRBJ2-5; CDR3aa: CATRGGWEETQYF
abundance: -; v_gene: TRBV11-2; j_gene: TRBJ2-7; CDR3aa: CASSLDGAAGLYEQYF
abundance: -; v_gene: TRBV6-5; j_gene: TRBJ1-2; CDR3aa: CARAAPQAYGYTF
abundance: -; v_gene: TRBV29-1; j_gene: TRBJ2-1; CDR3aa: CSARGPGGNEQFF
abundance: -; v_gene: TRBV19; j_gene: TRBJ2-3; CDR3aa: CASSIQRGVPDTQYF
abundance: once; v_gene: TRBV10-3; j_gene: TRBJ1-2; CDR3aa: CAISDTGGWAGSNYGYTF
abundance: -; v_gene: TRBV5-1; j_gene: TRBJ1-6; CDR3aa: CASSPYDRQVNSPLHF
abundance: -; v_gene: TRBV9; j_gene: TRBJ1-6; CDR3aa: CASRGQGTSDNSPLHF
abundance: -; v_gene: TRBV5-1; j_gene: TRBJ1-1; CDR3aa: CASSDRVNTEAFF
abundance: -; v_gene: TRBV30; j_gene: TRBJ2-3; CDR3aa: CAWSARVAGGSSSPDTQYF
abundance: -; v_gene: TRBV5-4; j_gene: TRBJ2-1; CDR3aa: CASSLTGTGVNEQFF
abundance: -; v_gene: TRBV7-2; j_gene: TRBJ1-1; CDR3aa: CASSTSPGDTEAFF
abundance: -; v_gene: TRBV7-2; j_gene: TRBJ1-6; CDR3aa: CASSLPRGWGNSPLHF
abundance: -; v_gene: TRBV6-5; j_gene: TRBJ1-3; CDR3aa: CASSYTDRSGNTIYF
abundance: -; v_gene: TRBV5-1; j_gene: TRBJ1-2; CDR3aa: CASSLYSSNGYTF
abundance: -; v_gene: TRBV10-3; j_gene: TRBJ2-3; CDR3aa: CAISEYPDRGPHTQYF
abundance: -; v_gene: TRBV15; j_gene: TRBJ2-1; CDR3aa: CATSRDPTSYNEQFF
abundance: once; v_gene: TRBV5-1; j_gene: TRBJ2-3; CDR3aa: CASSLVPDRAGDTQYF
abundance: -; v_gene: TRBV12-5; j_gene: TRBJ1-2; CDR3aa: CASGHHQQGKNYGYTF
abundance: -; v_gene: TRBV15; j_gene: TRBJ1-1; CDR3aa: CATSTRTGVKVSGTEAFF